Listed here are 26 T cell receptor beta chains from one sample, sequenced in a study of tissue T cells after allogeneic stem cell transplantation. The time point is: mouse harvest day 7 after allogeneic transplant. Mouse grafts combined 10^7 T-cell-depleted bone marrow cells with 10^6 splenic CD5+ T cells. The data were produced by immunoSEQ multiplex PCR, yet TCRdb's version contains in-frame clones alone and is incomplete. Of over 5,000 clones listed, 45% to 55% are singletons. The sample consisted of gut tissue. These receptors originate from a female BALB/c mouse given C57BL/6 T cells with graft-versus-host disease after an allogeneic hematopoietic cell transplant.

On this clone itself: The genes are named according to mouse. The read ends 1 residue shy of where the CDR3 ends; the end is completed using the germline J gene. J is TRBJ1-3 and V is TRBV26, with D unclear. Trimming removed 1 base from V and 0 bases from J, with 4 bases in between. Germline assignment: CDR1 KGHPV and CDR2 FQNQEV (reference sequence). There are 14 residues in the CDR3. CDR3 loop: CASSLYPSGNTLYF. CDR3 bases read: TGTGCCAGCAGTCTGTACCCTTCTGGAAATACGCTCTAT.

About this clone: The genes and germline here are from mouse. The CDR3 protein is CSSSQGGAGAEQFF. The sequenced CDR3 bases are TGCTCCAGCAGTCAAGGGGGGGCGGGAGCTGAGCAGTTC. This chain joins TRBV23 and TRBJ2-1; TRBD2, the table's D call, lacks a check against the DNA. Read data end 1 residue before the CDR3 end; the end is taken from the germline J gene. The CDR3 has 14 amino acids. Looked up from germline, CDR1 is KGHTA and CDR2 is FQNQQP.

Worth noting for this clone: Gene names denote mouse genes. The CDR3 is cut off 1 residue early in the read; its end comes from the germline J gene. V gene TRBV13-1 combines with J gene TRBJ2-7; 7 nucleotides align to TRBD1. The CDR3 length is 13 residues. Germline CDR1 is NSHNY and CDR2 is SYGAGN. J lost 0 bases, V lost 4 bases, and 1 base had no gene match. The part of the CDR3 DNA that was read is TGTGCCAGCAGTAGGGACAGCTCCTATGAACAGTAC. Protein product: CASSRDSSYEQY. The entire CDR3 protein reads CASSRDSSYEQYF.

As to this clone: The gene names given are mouse names. The read is 1 residue too short to cover the CDR3 end, so that end is filled in from the germline J gene. The chain joins TRBV13-1 to TRBJ2-3, with 12 bases fitting TRBD2. This CDR3 is built from 16 residues. Per the germline V gene, CDR1 is NSHNY and CDR2 is SYGAGN. V gave up 5 bases and J gave up 0 bases; unmatched junction bases: 4. CDR3 DNA, as far as it was read: TGTGCCAGCAGCCCGGGACTGGGGGGTAGTGCAGAAACGCTGTAT. This sequence encodes CASSPGLGGSAETLY. In full, the CDR3 reads CASSPGLGGSAETLYF.

Comments on this clone: Gene names refer to mouse genes. The read is 1 residue too short to cover the CDR3 end, so that end is filled in from the germline J gene. The V gene is TRBV23, the J gene TRBJ2-5; the table's D call of TRBD2 was not tested on the DNA. Germline V CDR1 and CDR2: KGHTA, FQNQQP. The CDR3 runs 15 residues. Partial CDR3 DNA: TGCTCCAGCAGTCTGACTGGGGTCCACCAAGACACCCAGTAC. It specifies CSSSLTGVHQDTQY. The entire CDR3 reads CSSSLTGVHQDTQYF.

Remarks on this clone: The genes and germline here are from mouse. The read finishes 1 residue shy of the CDR3 end, and the germline J gene is used to complete it. This sequence joins TRBV16 and TRBJ2-5; D is undetermined. The CDR3 has 13 amino acids. Deletions cut 5 bases from V and 2 bases from J, with 8 bases between. In germline, CDR1 is SGHSA, CDR2 FRNQAP. The CDR3 loop is CASSPGPQDTQYF. Incomplete CDR3 DNA: TGTGCAAGCAGCCCGGGCCCCCAAGACACCCAGTAC.

Turning to this clone: Mouse gene names apply. The CDR3 end falls 1 residue outside the read, so it is completed with the germline J gene. Other nucleotide sequences in the sample specify the same CDR3. The chain uses TRBV26 and TRBJ1-1, with a tentative D call TRBD1 (5 bases). V was pared by 2 bases and J by 1 base, with 5 bases between. Germline CDR1 is KGHPV and CDR2 is FQNQEV (reference sequence). This CDR3 is built from 13 residues. CDR3 sequence: CASSLGQNTEVFF. The part of the CDR3 DNA that was read is TGTGCCAGCAGTCTGGGACAAAACACAGAAGTCTTC.

A word on this clone: Gene names and germline match the mouse. The read gets to within 1 residue of the CDR3 end, and the germline J gene fills in the rest. The V and J genes are TRBV5 and TRBJ2-5, with 7 positions matching TRBD2. This CDR3 has 14 amino acids. Trimming took 0 bases from V and 4 from J; bases not matched to a gene: 1. CDR1 and CDR2 (germline): LGHNA, YNLKQL (reference sequence). The chain's CDR3 is CASSQDTGEDTQYF. Partial CDR3 DNA: TGTGCCAGCAGCCAAGACACTGGGGAAGACACCCAGTAC.

By sample share, this clone is medium-sized. Gene names and germline refer to mouse. The missing CDR3 end, 1 residue past where the read stops, is filled in from the germline J gene. This rearrangement joins TRBV2 to TRBJ1-1; D not resolved. V lost 5 bases and J 3 bases, leaving 7 bases between the germline ends. CDR3 length: 12 amino acids. Per germline, CDR1 LGHNA and CDR2 YSYQKL. The CDR3 sequence: CASSSGYTEVFF. CDR3 bases read: TGTGCCAGCAGCTCAGGTTACACAGAAGTCTTC.

This clone was seen a few times. Here the gene names and germline are mouse. With the read ending 1 residue before the CDR3 end, the germline J gene is used to fill in that end. The chain recombines TRBV26 with TRBJ2-7; no definite D call. Germline V gene lookup returns CDR1 KGHPV and CDR2 FQNQEV (reference sequence). This CDR3 comprises 11 residues. Trimming pared 4 bases from V and 7 bases from J, leaving 8 bases between. This CDR3 reads CASSQGEEQYF. The sequenced part of the CDR3 DNA is TGTGCCAGCAGTCAGGGTGAGGAACAGTAC.

Of note for this clone: Gene names refer to mouse genes. The read finishes 1 residue shy of the CDR3 end, and the germline J gene is used to complete it. The rearrangement joins TRBV26 to TRBJ1-1; D call uncertain. The V and J ends lost 3 bases and 0 bases respectively, with 8 bases between them. This CDR3 contains 14 residues. Germline assignment: CDR1 KGHPV and CDR2 FQNQEV (reference sequence). CDR3 sequence reads: CASSLYSANTEVFF. The sequenced CDR3 bases are TGTGCCAGCAGTCTTTACAGTGCAAACACAGAAGTCTTC.

This clone was seen a handful of times. Here the gene names and germline are mouse. The read ends 1 residue shy of where the CDR3 ends; the end is completed using the germline J gene. This rearrangement joins TRBV14 to TRBJ1-1; unclear D gene. The V end lost 5 bases, the J end lost 0 bases, and 8 bases lay between the germline ends. The CDR3 sequence is 13 residues long. From germline, CDR1 is SGHDT and CDR2 FRDEAV. Partial CDR3 DNA: TGTGCCAGCAGCCTCACATCAAACACAGAAGTCTTC. Translation gives CASSLTSNTEVF. Given in full, the CDR3 is CASSLTSNTEVFF.

Turning to this clone: Gene names and germline refer to mouse. The CDR3 loop reads CASSLGGAPGQLYF. The CDR3 bases that were read are TGTGCCAGCAGTCTAGGGGGGGCGCCCGGGCAGCTCTAC. The rearrangement joins TRBV26 to TRBJ2-2, with TRBD2 matching 8 bases. Read coverage stops 1 residue before the CDR3 terminus; the germline J gene supplies the remainder. This CDR3 has 14 residues. V gave up 3 bases and J gave up 6 bases; unmatched junction bases: 3. The V gene's germline CDR1 is KGHPV and CDR2 FQNQEV (reference sequence).

Note on this clone: Gene names are the mouse ones. The CDR3 end falls 1 residue outside the read, so it is completed with the germline J gene. The V call is TRBV13-2, the J call TRBJ1-1; 7 bases are shared with TRBD1. This CDR3 contains 14 residues. Germline V CDR1 and CDR2: NNHNN, SYGAGS (reference sequence). Trimming took 2 bases from V and 0 from J; bases not matched to a gene: 1. The CDR3 protein is CASGDDRANTEVFF. CDR3 bases read: TGTGCCAGCGGTGACGACAGGGCAAACACAGAAGTCTTC.

A remark on this clone: Genes here carry mouse names. The read terminates 1 residue ahead of where the CDR3 ends, so the germline J gene completes it. The V gene is TRBV26, the J gene TRBJ2-2; D not resolved. Trimming stripped 2 bases from V and 8 bases from J, with 6 bases between. This CDR3 is 12 amino acids long. Germline V lookup: CDR1 KGHPV, CDR2 FQNQEV (reference sequence). Incomplete CDR3 DNA: TGTGCCAGCAGTCTGCCGGGGGGGCAGCTCTAC. Translating gives CASSLPGGQLY. The complete CDR3 sequence is CASSLPGGQLYF.

A few counts support this clone. Here the gene names and germline are mouse. The DNA ends 1 residue before the CDR3 does, and the rest of the CDR3 is filled in from the germline J gene. The rearrangement uses TRBV16 and TRBJ1-3; no definite D call. This CDR3 has 14 residues. Germline V CDR1 and CDR2: SGHSA, FRNQAP. The V end was cut by 0 bases, the J end by 0 bases, with 3 bases between. The DNA read from the CDR3 is TGTGCAAGCAGCTTAGAAATTTCTGGAAATACGCTCTAT. Its protein is CASSLEISGNTLY. The entire CDR3 protein is CASSLEISGNTLYF.

This clone was seen just once. The genes and germline here are from mouse. The read terminates 1 residue ahead of where the CDR3 ends, so the germline J gene completes it. The V call is TRBV16, the J call TRBJ1-4, with D possibly matching TRBD1 (6 bases). CDR1 and CDR2 from the germline V gene are SGHSA and FRNQAP. The CDR3 loop spans 16 amino acids. Between the trimmed V and J ends, which lost 0 bases and 0 bases, there was a span of 8 bases. The DNA read from the CDR3 is TGTGCAAGCAGCTTAGACACAGGGCTTTCCAACGAAAGATTATTT. Its translation: CASSLDTGLSNERLF. The CDR3, in full, reads CASSLDTGLSNERLFF.

For this clone: All gene names here are mouse names. The CDR3 loop is CASSLTGGGEQYF. The covered CDR3 bases are TGTGCCAGCTCTCTGACTGGGGGGGGAGAACAGTAC. V and J are TRBV12-2 and TRBJ2-7, with 11 bases aligning to TRBD2. The read ends 1 residue early relative to the CDR3; the germline J gene fills the gap. CDR1 is SGHLS, CDR2 HYDKME, per germline. V dropped 1 base and J dropped 7; count of bases not matched to a gene: 2. The CDR3 length is 13 residues.

In regard to this clone: The genes and germline here are from mouse. Coverage ceases 1 residue before the CDR3 finishes, and the germline J gene fills in the end. V gene TRBV26 combines with J gene TRBJ1-2; no clear D. The CDR3 extends over 13 amino acids. Germline-derived CDR1 and CDR2 are KGHPV and FQNQEV (reference sequence). Trimming took off 3 bases at V and 0 bases at J, with 5 bases between the two ends. The part of the CDR3 DNA that was read is TGTGCCAGCAGTCTCCGGGCAAACTCCGACTACACC. As protein: CASSLRANSDYT. The CDR3 in its entirety is CASSLRANSDYTF.

As to this clone: Mouse names are used for the genes. The read terminates 1 residue ahead of where the CDR3 ends, so the germline J gene completes it. The chain carries TRBV26 and TRBJ1-2; the D is unclear. CDR3 length equals 13 residues. The V end was cut by 2 bases, the J end by 0 bases, with 4 bases between. The germline gives CDR1 KGHPV, CDR2 FQNQEV (reference sequence). CDR3 DNA (partial): TGTGCCAGCAGTCTGGCGGCAAACTCCGACTACACC. It translates to CASSLAANSDYT. The complete CDR3 reads CASSLAANSDYTF.

Concerning this clone: Any gene name here is a mouse gene name. The read terminates 1 residue ahead of where the CDR3 ends, so the germline J gene completes it. The chain joins TRBV26 to TRBJ1-4; D unclear. V was clipped by 2 bases and J by 3 bases, with 4 bases between them. The CDR3 totals 13 residues. Germline loops: CDR1 KGHPV, CDR2 FQNQEV (reference sequence). The CDR3: CASSLLANERLFF. Partial CDR3 DNA: TGTGCCAGCAGTCTGCTGGCCAACGAAAGATTATTT.

For this clone: Here the gene names and germline are mouse. The read halts 1 residue ahead of the CDR3 end, with the missing end drawn from the germline J gene. V usage is TRBV13-2 and J usage is TRBJ2-7; the match to TRBD1 covers 11 bases. V trimming: 2 bases; J trimming: 3 bases; junction bases outside the gene matches: 4. Germline loops: CDR1 NNHNN, CDR2 SYGAGS (reference sequence). This CDR3 has 15 residues. The part of the CDR3 DNA that was read is TGTGCCAGCGGTGACGGGGACAGGGGGGTCTATGAACAGTAC. Amino acid sequence: CASGDGDRGVYEQY. The whole CDR3 sequence is CASGDGDRGVYEQYF.

This clone was observed a few times. Mouse names are used for the genes. The sequenced part of the CDR3 DNA is TGTGCCAGCAGCCAAGAGACAACAAACACCGGGCAGCTCTAC. It specifies CASSQETTNTGQLY. The CDR3 in full is CASSQETTNTGQLYF. J is TRBJ2-2 and V is TRBV5; no firm D call. The sequence runs out 1 residue before the end of the CDR3; the remainder is reconstructed from the germline J gene. The germline V gene encodes CDR1 LGHNA and CDR2 YNLKQL (reference sequence). The CDR3 loop spans 15 amino acids. The V and J ends lost 0 bases and 0 bases respectively, with 5 bases between them.

A word on this clone: The germline and genes are mouse ones. The CDR3 sequence is CASSLDPAQNTLYF. The sequenced part of the CDR3 DNA is TGTGCAAGCAGCTTAGATCCAGCACAAAACACCTTGTAC. This rearrangement joins TRBV16 to TRBJ2-4; D remains ambiguous. Read sequence stops 1 residue before the CDR3 end, and the germline J gene provides the missing end. The CDR3 length is 14 residues. Germline CDR1 is SGHSA and CDR2 is FRNQAP. V shed 0 bases and J shed 3 bases, with 7 bases lying between them.

Regarding this clone: The gene names given are mouse names. The sequence runs out 1 residue before the end of the CDR3; the remainder is reconstructed from the germline J gene. V is TRBV26 and J is TRBJ2-5; maybe TRBD1 (5 bases). The CDR3 is 14 amino acids. CDR1 is KGHPV, CDR2 FQNQEV, per germline (reference sequence). V gave up 0 bases and J gave up 6 bases, with 10 bases separating them. Partial CDR3 DNA: TGTGCCAGCAGTCTGTCTCAGGGATGGGACACCCAGTAC. Protein: CASSLSQGWDTQY. The complete CDR3 protein is CASSLSQGWDTQYF.

This clone was seen more than once but under ten times. Germline and genes here are mouse. The CDR3 end is not reached by the read, which stops 1 residue before it; the germline J gene fills it in. The genes are TRBV13-3 and TRBJ2-7; maybe TRBD1 (6 bases). The V gene lost 0 bases and the J gene lost 3 bases, with 7 bases spanning the gap. Per the germline V gene, CDR1 is NNHDY and CDR2 is SYVADS. The CDR3 sequence is 13 residues long. CDR3 sequence reads: CASSDGTVYEQYF. Incomplete CDR3 DNA: TGTGCCAGCAGTGATGGGACAGTCTATGAACAGTAC.